These T cell receptor beta chains were read from a single sample in a study of metastatic and nonmetastatic thyroid tumors. TCRdb re-analyzed the PCR reads through MiXCR. This table holds some 7,800 clones, roughly 29% found once. Sequencing was performed on tumor tissue. The receptor source for this set is a female donor with papillary thyroid cancer or a benign thyroid nodule (not recorded which). Some clones in this sample may be carry-over from other donors' samples. Both conserved end residues are part of each CDR3. D genes are given only for firm matches. Clone size is not always given. Where it is, it says once, few, many or a class for expanded clones.

J gene	V gene	clone size	D gene	CDR3 protein	CDR3 DNA
TRBJ2-1	TRBV12-5	many	TRBD2	CASGSGGTINEQFF	TGTGCTAGTGGTAGCGGGGGGACAATCAATGAGCAGTTCTTC
TRBJ1-5	TRBV6-1	NA	NA	CASSRWQGDQPQHF	TGTGCCAGCAGTCGGTGGCAGGGAGATCAGCCCCAGCATTTT
TRBJ2-1	TRBV27	NA	TRBD2	CASSAPTSASYNEKFF	TGTGCCAGCAGTGCCCCGACTAGCGCGTCCTACAATGAGAAGTTCTTC
TRBJ1-1	TRBV7-2	NA	NA	CASSLALGSNTEAFF	TGTGCCAGCAGCTTAGCGCTGGGCTCCAACACTGAAGCTTTCTTT
TRBJ1-2	TRBV6-1	NA	TRBD1	CASSQILTGSYGYTF	TGTGCCAGCAGTCAAATTCTGACAGGGAGCTATGGCTACACCTTC
TRBJ2-7	TRBV12-3/TRBV12-4	NA	TRBD1	CASSSSPGQLAYEQYF	TGTGCCAGCAGTTCCTCCCCGGGACAGCTCGCCTACGAGCAGTACTTC
TRBJ2-2	TRBV7-7	NA	TRBD1	CASSLRQGTGELFF	TGTGCTAGCAGCCTACGACAGGGGACCGGGGAGCTGTTTTTT
TRBJ2-6	TRBV5-1	NA	TRBD1	CASSLQGALAGANVLTF	TGCGCCAGCAGTTTACAGGGGGCGCTAGCTGGGGCCAACGTCCTGACTTTC
TRBJ2-1	TRBV28	NA	TRBD1	CASSPTPGTGQFF	TGTGCCAGCAGTCCCACCCCGGGGACAGGGCAGTTCTTC
TRBJ2-7	TRBV6-4	medium-sized	TRBD2	CASSPLGGYEQYF	TGTGCCAGCAGCCCCCTCGGGGGGTACGAGCAGTACTTC
TRBJ2-3	TRBV5-1	once	NA	CASSLGADTQYF	TGCGCCAGCAGCTTGGGGGCAGATACGCAGTATTTT
TRBJ2-7	TRBV29-1	many	NA	CSVELPVSYEQYF	TGCAGCGTTGAGTTGCCAGTCTCCTACGAGCAGTACTTC
TRBJ2-1	TRBV13	medium-sized	TRBD2	CASSPRLSVAGEDEQFF	TGTGCCAGCAGCCCCCGTCTTTCGGTAGCGGGAGAGGATGAGCAGTTCTTC
TRBJ2-1	TRBV2	NA	NA	CASQKVGSGSSYNEQFF	TGTGCCAGCCAGAAGGTAGGGAGTGGGAGCTCCTACAATGAGCAGTTCTTC
TRBJ1-2	TRBV12-3/TRBV12-4	few	NA	CASSLATNYGYTF	TGTGCCAGCAGTTTAGCAACTAACTATGGCTACACCTTC
TRBJ2-6	TRBV5-1	medium-sized	NA	CASSLAGASSGANVLTF	TGCGCCAGCAGCTTGGCCGGGGCCAGCTCTGGGGCCAACGTCCTGACTTTC
TRBJ2-1	TRBV24-1	NA	NA	CATSDFEYIYLNDNEQFF	TGTGCCACCAGTGATTTCGAGTATATATACCTAAATGACAATGAGCAGTTCTTC
TRBJ1-6	TRBV2	NA	NA	CASSVMGVGDSPLHF	TGTGCCAGCAGCGTAATGGGGGTGGGCGATTCACCCCTCCACTTT
TRBJ2-1	TRBV7-9	medium-sized	NA	CASSSGTLASSYNEQFF	TGTGCCAGCAGCTCCGGTACGCTAGCGAGCTCCTACAATGAGCAGTTCTTC
TRBJ2-7	TRBV27	NA	NA	CASSNQGMAYEQYF	TGTGCCAGCAGTAACCAGGGGATGGCCTACGAGCAGTACTTC
TRBJ1-6	TRBV9	NA	NA	CASSVAGANSPLHF	TGTGCCAGCAGCGTAGCAGGGGCGAATTCACCCCTCCACTTT
TRBJ2-7	TRBV6-2/TRBV6-3	NA	NA	CASSWSGISYEQYF	TGTGCCAGCAGTTGGTCAGGGATTTCCTACGAGCAGTACTTC
TRBJ2-3	TRBV12-3/TRBV12-4	few	NA	CASSFSRDTQYF	TGTGCCAGCAGTTTCTCCCGGGATACGCAGTATTTT
TRBJ1-5	TRBV19	large	NA	CASSTPVHQPQHF	TGTGCCAGTAGTACCCCTGTGCATCAGCCCCAGCATTTT
TRBJ2-2	TRBV20-1	NA	TRBD1	CSATGQGADTGELFF	TGCAGTGCTACTGGACAGGGGGCTGACACCGGGGAGCTGTTTTTT
TRBJ2-7	TRBV6-1	NA	NA	CASSYARGHEQYF	TGTGCCAGCAGCTACGCTAGGGGCCACGAGCAGTACTTC
TRBJ1-5	TRBV29-1	many	NA	CSVAANNNQPQHF	TGCAGCGTTGCAGCAAACAACAATCAGCCCCAGCATTTT
TRBJ1-4	TRBV6-2/TRBV6-3	NA	NA	CASSYALSEKLFF	TGTGCCAGCAGTTACGCCCTCAGCGAAAAACTGTTTTTT
TRBJ2-1	TRBV6-5	few	NA	CASSLAGDEQFF	TGTGCCAGCAGTTTAGCTGGAGATGAGCAGTTCTTC
TRBJ1-1	TRBV2	medium-sized	NA	CASSEGGIWEAFF	TGTGCCAGCAGTGAGGGGGGTATTTGGGAAGCTTTCTTT
TRBJ2-1	TRBV19	NA	NA	CASSIVGSYNEQFF	TGTGCCAGTAGTATAGTAGGGTCCTACAATGAGCAGTTCTTC
TRBJ2-3	TRBV20-1	NA	NA	CSARSGLSTDTQYF	TGCAGTGCTAGGTCGGGACTGAGCACAGATACGCAGTATTTT
TRBJ2-5	TRBV13	medium-sized	TRBD2	CASSLGLLEETSGKTQYF	TGTGCCAGCAGCTTAGGCCTACTCGAAGAGACTAGCGGGAAGACCCAGTACTTC
TRBJ1-1	TRBV28	few	TRBD1	CASSWGTGYYTEAFF	TGTGCCAGCAGTTGGGGGACAGGGTATTACACTGAAGCTTTCTTT